This T cell receptor beta chain was recorded in a study of CD8+CD57+ T cells in acquired aplastic anemia. According to the study, genomic DNA was the template for TCR beta VDJ and CDR3 profiling. MiXCR was run by TCRdb on the reads, yielding one entry per CDR3 protein. The sample comprises approximately 200,000 distinct CDR3 sequences, 64% of which are singletons, and just over 45% rests with the top ten. The length of the CDR3 is 14 residues. V shed 1 base and J shed 0 bases, with 7 bases lying between them. CDR1 is MNHNS and CDR2 is SASEGT in the germline V gene. The origin of this receptor is a human donor with severe aplastic anemia or a healthy control (not recorded which). The sequenced sample consisted of sorted CD4+, CD8+, or CD8+CD57+ T cells (not recorded which) from PBMCs. V and J are TRBV6-1 and TRBJ2-7, with D uncertain. The CDR3 is CASSEGAYSYEQYF. The CDR3 DNA reads as TGTGCCAGCAGTGAAGGGGCATACTCCTACGAGCAGTACTTC.